This TCR beta chain was observed in a study of T-cell reconstitution after alpha-beta-depleted transplantation in children. This clonotype was seen only a few times. Unique molecular identifiers were incorporated during preparation of the TCRbeta library. TCRdb fed the PCR reads into MiXCR, producing one record per CDR3 protein. The sample holds some 300,000 distinct CDR3 sequences; 9% to 12% are singletons and the top ten take approximately 2.3%. CDR1 SGHDT and CDR2 YYEEEE come from the germline V gene. CDR3 length: 16 amino acids. Trimming removed 4 bases at V and 3 bases at J, with 17 bases between.

The V gene is TRBV5-6, the J gene TRBJ2-4, with D possibly matching TRBD1 (6 bases). This sequence was found in a human donor who donated a stem cell graft to a child with acute lymphoblastic leukemia. Here the sequenced sample was PBMCs from the stem cell graft donor, taken from the stem cell graft. CDR3: CASSVSGVSFKNIQYF. In DNA, the CDR3 is TGTGCCAGCAGCGTCTCAGGGGTGAGCTTCAAAAACATTCAGTACTTC.